The 27 T cell receptor beta chains listed next were all sequenced from one sample in a study of vaccination effects on CD4 cells after COVID-19. No antigen has been identified for these receptors. Sequencing in the ViraFEST assay came after antigen-specific CD4+ T cells had been expanded with viral peptide pools, which were used to stimulate PBMC. Researchers isolated CD4+ T cells once roughly nine days of culture had elapsed. This individual contracted SARS-CoV-2 between March and December 2020, as verified by PCR. Clones were read by immunoSEQ multiplex PCR, and TCRdb kept only the in-frame ones, dropping some. The sample shows about 70,000 clones, 65% to 75% of them seen only once. Sequencing used CD4+ T cells from PBMCs cultured with HIV peptides, obtained before COVID-19 vaccination. As for subset: HIV-1 Nef peptide pool negative control/reference culture. These receptors were obtained from a human donor who had a prior SARS-CoV-2 infection.

Notes on this clone: At one of its ends the junction is not consistent with the germline gene, which may arise from a read error. The chain employs TRBV7-7 and TRBJ2-7; D gene ambiguous. Germline lookup yields CDR1 SSHAT and CDR2 FNYEAQ (reference sequence). The CDR3 consists of 13 residues. The CDR3 DNA sequence: TGTGCTAGCAGCTTTTCTCAAGGCGCCGAGCAGTACTTC. This gives the protein CASSFSQGAEQYF. Full variable domain (outside the CDR3, taken from reference TRBV7-7 and TRBJ2-7): GAGVSQSPRYKVTKRGQDVTLRCDPISSHATLYWYQQALGQGPEFLTYFNYEAQPDKSGLPSDRFSAERPEGSISTLTIQRTEQRDSAMYRCASSFSQGAEQYFGPGTRLTVT.

The rearrangement links TRBV18 to TRBJ1-4; D is unresolved. The CDR3 has 13 residues. V was shortened by 6 bases and J by 5 bases, with 10 bases between the two germline ends. Germline CDR1 is KGHSH and CDR2 is LQKENI. CDR3 sequence: CASSAGKNEKLFF. CDR3 in DNA: TGTGCCAGCTCGGCGGGGAAAAATGAAAAACTGTTTTTT.

CDR3 in DNA: TGTGCCAGCAGCCAAGATCCGGGATCGTGGAACGAGCAGTACTTC. Translation: CASSQDPGSWNEQYF. The J gene is TRBJ2-7, the V gene TRBV3-1 (or the pseudogene TRBV3-2); possibly TRBD2 for D (5 bases). Germline CDR1 reads LGHDT; CDR2 reads YNNKEL (reference sequence). V was clipped by 0 bases and J by 5 bases, with 14 bases between them. The CDR3 contains 15 residues.

The CDR3 spells CASSPGTGSEQYF. DNA of the CDR3: TGTGCCAGCAGTCCCGGGACAGGGTCCGAGCAGTACTTC. V gene TRBV5-4 combines with J gene TRBJ2-7, with 9 positions matching TRBD1. With V trimmed by 5 bases and J by 6 bases, 6 bases remained unmatched. The germline CDR1 and CDR2 sequences are SGHNT and YYREEE (reference sequence). This CDR3 has 13 amino acids.

The genes are TRBV6-5 and TRBJ1-2; tentative D call: TRBD1 (5 bases). The V gene lost 0 bases and the J gene lost 7 bases, with 12 bases spanning the gap. The germline V gene has CDR1 MNHEY and CDR2 SVGAGI. This CDR3 is 14 amino acids long. The CDR3 protein is CASSYSAGSFGYTF. The CDR3 coding sequence is TGTGCCAGCAGTTACTCGGCAGGGTCTTTTGGCTACACCTTC.

The chain carries TRBV5-1 and TRBJ1-4; 11 positions agree with TRBD1. Per germline, CDR1 SGHRS and CDR2 YFSETQ. This CDR3 contains 16 residues. Trimming at V came to 4 bases and at J to 8 bases, leaving 10 bases not matched to a gene. CDR3 nucleotide sequence: TGCGCCAGCAGCGACCCGGGACAGGGGGGAACGGAAAAACTGTTTTTT. Translating it yields CASSDPGQGGTEKLFF.

This clone was seen a few times. The V and J genes are TRBV7-9 and TRBJ1-6; a possible D gene is TRBD1 (5 bases). This CDR3 is built from 14 residues. The germline V and J ends were trimmed by 1 base and 7 bases, with 8 bases remaining between them. Germline V lookup: CDR1 SEHNR, CDR2 FQNEAQ (reference sequence). CDR3 protein: CASSLEQENSPLHF. The CDR3 nucleotides read TGTGCCAGCAGCTTAGAACAGGAAAATTCACCCCTCCACTTT.

The CDR3 DNA is TGTGCCAGCAGCTTCTGGGCGAACACCGGGGAGCTGTTTTTT. It is translated as CASSFWANTGELFF. This chain uses TRBV5-6 with TRBJ2-2, with D unclear. V gave up 2 bases and J gave up 0 bases, with 5 bases separating them. Germline lookup yields CDR1 SGHDT and CDR2 YYEEEE. CDR3 length: 14 amino acids.

This clone appeared a single time. The chain employs TRBV19 and TRBJ2-2, with D possibly being TRBD1 (6 bases). Trimming shortened V by 10 bases and J by 1 base, and 10 bases separated the two germline ends. Per germline, CDR1 LNHDA and CDR2 SQIVND (reference sequence). CDR3 length equals 13 residues. The CDR3 sequence: CAIEDRNTGELFF. CDR3 nucleotide sequence: TGTGCCATCGAGGACAGGAACACCGGGGAGCTGTTTTTT. Looking up the rest from reference TRBV19 and TRBJ2-2 gives the full variable domain: DGGITQSPKYLFRKEGQNVTLSCEQNLNHDAMYWYRQDPGQGLRLIYYSQIVNDFQKGDIAEGYSVSREKKESFPLTVTSAQKNPTAFYLCAIEDRNTGELFFGEGSRLTVL.

The rearrangement uses TRBV5-1 and TRBJ2-3; the match to TRBD2 covers 15 bases. CDR3 length: 16 residues. The V and J ends lost 7 bases and 1 base, in that order; junction bases with no gene match: 4. In germline, CDR1 is SGHRS, CDR2 YFSETQ. In DNA form, the CDR3 reads TGCGCCAGCGGGACTAGCGGGAGGAGGGGCACAGATACGCAGTATTTT. It specifies CASGTSGRRGTDTQYF.

V usage is TRBV20-1 and J usage is TRBJ1-4; a possible D gene is TRBD1 (6 bases). Trimming left V 3 bases short and J 8 bases short, with 16 bases between. The germline V gene has CDR1 DFQATT and CDR2 SNEGSKA (reference sequence). The CDR3 sequence is 14 residues long. For the CDR3, the DNA is TGCAGTGCTAGTAAAGGGGGTGTACAAGAAAAACTGTTTTTT. Its translation is CSASKGGVQEKLFF.

The chain recombines TRBV5-6 with TRBJ2-7, with a possible D match to TRBD1 (6 bases). CDR1 and CDR2 (germline): SGHDT, YYEEEE. The CDR3 has 13 residues. The V gene lost 3 bases and the J gene lost 4 bases, with 11 bases spanning the gap. The CDR3 region has the DNA TGTGCCAGCAGCTCGGACAGTATGTACGAGCAGTACTTC. It is translated as CASSSDSMYEQYF.

The J gene is TRBJ1-2, the V gene TRBV19, with D uncertain. CDR1 and CDR2 from the germline V gene are LNHDA and SQIVND (reference sequence). V lost 3 bases and J lost 10, with 15 bases in between. This CDR3 comprises 13 residues. The CDR3: CASSIGRNSAYTF. CDR3 in DNA: TGTGCCAGTAGTATTGGCAGGAATAGCGCCTACACCTTC. Looking up the rest from reference TRBV19 and TRBJ1-2 gives the full variable domain: DGGITQSPKYLFRKEGQNVTLSCEQNLNHDAMYWYRQDPGQGLRLIYYSQIVNDFQKGDIAEGYSVSREKKESFPLTVTSAQKNPTAFYLCASSIGRNSAYTFGSGTRLTVV.

This chain connects TRBV27 to TRBJ1-6; no definite D call. CDR1 MNHEY and CDR2 SMNVEV come from the germline V gene (reference sequence). CDR3 size: 13 residues. The V end lost 3 bases, the J end lost 4 bases, and 4 bases lay between the germline ends. CDR3 DNA: TGTGCCAGCAGTTTGGGGTATAATTCACCCCTCCACTTT. Encoded protein: CASSLGYNSPLHF.

The rearrangement joins TRBV18 to TRBJ1-1; no reliable D call. The CDR3 consists of 14 residues. Germline V lookup: CDR1 KGHSH, CDR2 LQKENI. Between the trimmed V and J ends, which lost 3 bases and 2 bases, there was a span of 10 bases. CDR3 sequence reads: CASSPQGINTEAFF. CDR3 DNA: TGTGCCAGCTCACCCCAAGGGATAAACACTGAAGCTTTCTTT. The entire variable domain, with the rest obtained from reference TRBV18 and TRBJ1-1, is as follows: NAGVMQNPRHLVRRRGQEARLRCSPMKGHSHVYWYRQLPEEGLKFMVYLQKENIIDESGMPKERFSAEFPKEGPSILRIQQVVRGDSAAYFCASSPQGINTEAFFGQGTRLTVV.

This chain joins TRBV2 and TRBJ2-5; D remains ambiguous. This CDR3 has 14 amino acids. Germline V CDR1 and CDR2: SNHLY, FYNNEI. Trimming took off 8 bases at V and 7 bases at J, with 20 bases between the two ends. DNA for the CDR3: TGTGCCAGCGTGAGGCAGGAGCTGCCCGGGACCCAGTACTTC. The encoded protein is CASVRQELPGTQYF.

CDR3 amino acids: CASTSMTGNLLAGNEQFF. As DNA, the CDR3 is TGTGCCAGCACTTCCATGACAGGGAACCTCCTAGCGGGAAATGAGCAGTTCTTC. J is TRBJ2-1 and V is TRBV27, with 9 bases aligning to TRBD2. The germline CDR1 and CDR2 sequences are MNHEY and SMNVEV (reference sequence). There are 18 residues in the CDR3. V shed 7 bases and J 7 bases; nucleotides not matched to a gene: 20.

This chain uses TRBV7-2 with TRBJ2-3; TRBD2 agrees at 9 bases. Germline V gene sequence: CDR1 SGHTA, CDR2 FQGNSA. With V trimmed by 3 bases and J by 0 bases, 4 bases remained unmatched. The CDR3 has 16 amino acids. CDR3 region: CASSFALAGSTDTQYF. The CDR3, as DNA: TGTGCCAGCAGCTTTGCACTAGCGGGTAGCACAGATACGCAGTATTTT.

The genes are TRBV6-1 and TRBJ1-2; 8 nucleotides match TRBD1. The CDR3 spans 15 residues. Per the germline V gene, CDR1 is MNHNS and CDR2 is SASEGT. V shed 2 bases, J shed 3 bases, and the junction held 5 bases outside the gene matches. CDR3 amino acids: CASSERTGGYYGYTF. CDR3 nucleotides: TGTGCCAGCAGTGAACGCACAGGGGGTTACTATGGCTACACCTTC.

Remarks on this clone: One junction end disagrees with the germline gene, perhaps due to a read error. The rearrangement uses TRBV7-9 and TRBJ1-1; 8 positions match TRBD1. The CDR3 covers 15 residues. Germline CDR1 and CDR2: SEHNR and FQNEAQ (reference sequence). CDR3 in DNA: TGTGCCAGCAGCTTAGCGCGACAGGGGAACGCTGAAGCTTTCTTT. Translating it yields CASSLARQGNAEAFF.

V usage is TRBV21-1 and J usage is TRBJ1-2; no check of the table's D call, TRBD1, against the DNA was made. TRBV21-1 constitutes a pseudogene. The CDR3 loop spans 17 amino acids. CDR3 coding DNA: TGTGCCAGCTCTTCCGCGCCGACAGGGGAGAATAACTATGGCTACACCTTC. Protein: CASSSAPTGENNYGYTF.

This sequence joins TRBV11-3 and TRBJ2-5, with D perhaps TRBD2 (6 bases). V dropped 5 bases and J dropped 4 bases, with 17 bases sitting between them. The germline V gene encodes CDR1 SGHNT and CDR2 YENEEA. CDR3 length: 15 residues. CDR3 in amino acids: CASSPRKSGGETQYF. The CDR3 DNA follows: TGTGCCAGCAGCCCCCGTAAGTCCGGGGGAGAGACCCAGTACTTC.

The chain joins TRBV6-1 to TRBJ1-1; D gene unclear. Germline V lookup: CDR1 MNHNS, CDR2 SASEGT. The CDR3 has 14 residues. Trimming removed 0 bases from V and 0 bases from J, with 5 bases in between. The CDR3, as DNA: TGTGCCAGCAGTGAAGCTGGGGTGAACACTGAAGCTTTCTTT. This encodes CASSEAGVNTEAFF.

The rearrangement uses TRBV4-3 and TRBJ2-3, with D uncertain. Germline values: CDR1 LGHNA, CDR2 YSLEER. The V and J ends lost 0 bases and 4 bases respectively, with 11 bases between them. CDR3 length: 15 residues. The DNA for the CDR3 is TGCGCCAGCAGCCAAGATTGGGAACTTCCAGATACGCAGTATTTT. Protein: CASSQDWELPDTQYF.

The V gene is TRBV5-1, the J gene TRBJ1-2, with TRBD1 as a possible D gene (6 bases). The CDR3 covers 14 residues. Germline V gene data show CDR1 as SGHRS and CDR2 as YFSETQ. Trimming shortened V by 0 bases and J by 5 bases, and 11 bases separated the two germline ends. CDR3 nucleotide sequence: TGCGCCAGCAGCTTGGAAGGACAGAAGTATGGCTACACCTTC. Translated, it gives CASSLEGQKYGYTF.

This clone was picked up a small number of times. The rearrangement links TRBV5-1 to TRBJ2-1, with 11 bases identical to TRBD1. J lost 5 bases, V lost 4 bases, and 5 bases had no gene match. CDR1 and CDR2 (germline): SGHRS, YFSETQ. The CDR3 loop spans 15 amino acids. For the CDR3, the DNA is TGCGCCAGCAGCGGCGGACAGGGGGCCCACAATGAGCAGTTCTTC. Residues: CASSGGQGAHNEQFF.

The chain carries TRBV7-2 and TRBJ2-3; D is uncertain. CDR1 and CDR2 (germline): SGHTA, FQGNSA. The CDR3 contains 14 residues. V gave up 2 bases and J gave up 6 bases, with 12 bases separating them. The CDR3 sequence: CASSLFGYMDTQYF. Here the CDR3 DNA reads TGTGCCAGCAGCTTATTCGGGTACATGGATACGCAGTATTTT.